Shown below are 15 T cell receptor beta chains from a single sample sequenced in a study of cytomegalovirus exposure and HLA in healthy donors. Both 60 Vbeta primers and 13 Jbeta primers went into the PCR. Sequenced by immunoSEQ multiplex PCR; TCRdb stores in-frame clones only, minus some. The sample has roughly 180,000 clones, 75% to 90% seen once; the top ten hold approximately 1.3%. The sequenced sample consisted of PBMCs. These receptors all come from a boy younger than 10 in good health and CMV-seronegative.

The chain links TRBV4-3 to TRBJ1-2; D is perhaps TRBD1 (6 bases). The CDR3 consists of 16 residues. The V gene lost 4 bases and the J gene lost 4 bases, with 19 bases spanning the gap. Per germline, CDR1 LGHNA and CDR2 YSLEER. The CDR3 DNA is TGCGCCAGCAGCCCCAGGGCGGCAGGGGTTTTCTATGGCTACACCTTC. Translated: CASSPRAAGVFYGYTF.

The V call is TRBV7-9, the J call TRBJ2-5, with D possibly TRBD2 on 5 matching bases. Trimming stripped 5 bases from V and 7 bases from J, with 14 bases between. CDR3 size: 13 residues. Per the germline V gene, CDR1 is SEHNR and CDR2 is FQNEAQ (reference sequence). In DNA form, the CDR3 reads TGTGCCAGCAGCCCTGCCGACCGGGGGACCCAGTACTTC. It translates to CASSPADRGTQYF. Full variable domain (remainder filled in from reference TRBV7-9 and TRBJ2-5): DTGVSQNPRHKITKRGQNVTFRCDPISEHNRLYWYRQTLGQGPEFLTYFQNEAQLEKSRLLSDRFSAERPKGSFSTLEIQRTEQGDSAMYLCASSPADRGTQYFGPGTRLLVL.

V usage is TRBV28 and J usage is TRBJ2-1; 13 positions agree with TRBD2. This CDR3 is 15 amino acids long. The germline CDR1 and CDR2 sequences are MDHEN and SYDVKM. V was clipped by 6 bases and J by 5 bases; unmatched bases: 4. The CDR3 is CASRPGLAGHNEQFF. The CDR3 region has the DNA TGTGCCAGCAGGCCGGGACTAGCGGGGCACAATGAGCAGTTCTTC.

In its sample, this clone was seen a few times. The chain combines TRBV6-1 with TRBJ2-7; the match to TRBD2 covers 10 bases. The V gene end was trimmed by 6 bases and the J gene end by 12 bases; junction bases not matched to a gene: 14. Germline assignment: CDR1 MNHNS and CDR2 SASEGT. This CDR3 region has 14 residues. The CDR3, as DNA: TGTGCCAGCAGACCGGGACTAGCGAGCTCTTCCTCGTACTTC. Protein product: CASRPGLASSSSYF.

The chain carries TRBV6-5 and TRBJ1-6, with 8 bases fitting TRBD1. This CDR3 has 14 residues. J gave up 6 bases and V 6 bases, and 4 bases lay outside the gene matches. Germline assignment: CDR1 MNHEY and CDR2 SVGAGI. The CDR3 here is CASRPTGVNSPLHF. For the CDR3, the DNA is TGTGCCAGCAGACCGACAGGGGTTAATTCACCCCTCCACTTT.

This chain connects TRBV29-1 to TRBJ2-2; the match to TRBD2 covers 7 bases. This CDR3 comprises 13 residues. Germline lookup yields CDR1 SQVTM and CDR2 ANQGSEA. Losses at the gene ends were 4 bases for V and 2 bases for J; bases not matched to a gene: 1. This CDR3 is CSVAGGNTGELFF. For the CDR3, the DNA is TGCAGCGTTGCGGGAGGAAACACCGGGGAGCTGTTTTTT.

The genes are TRBV25-1 and TRBJ1-5; 10 bases are shared with TRBD1. CDR1 and CDR2 from the germline V gene are MGHDK and SYGVNS. The CDR3 has 14 amino acids. V lost 6 bases, J lost 6 bases, and 5 bases stayed unmatched. CDR3 residues: CASRGQGSGQPQHF. The CDR3 DNA sequence: TGTGCCAGCAGGGGACAGGGGAGTGGTCAGCCCCAGCATTTT.

This CDR3 is CASSLSAPLTGELFF. The CDR3 DNA sequence: TGTGCCAGCAGTTTATCGGCTCCGCTCACCGGGGAGCTGTTTTTT. The chain uses TRBV27 and TRBJ2-2; D uncertain. Between the trimmed V and J ends, which lost 0 bases and 4 bases, there was a span of 9 bases. The CDR3 is made up of 15 amino acids. The germline gives CDR1 MNHEY, CDR2 SMNVEV (reference sequence).

The chain joins TRBV4-1 to TRBJ2-7; the match to TRBD1 covers 7 bases. V was clipped by 3 bases and J by 1 base; unmatched bases: 6. The CDR3 length is 15 residues. Germline loops: CDR1 MGHRA, CDR2 YSYEKL. The CDR3 nucleotides read TGCGCCAGCAGCCACCATTGGGGACAGTCCTACGAGCAGTACTTC. Translation: CASSHHWGQSYEQYF.

The chain links TRBV5-4 to TRBJ2-7, with D perhaps TRBD1 (5 bases). The germline gives CDR1 SGHNT, CDR2 YYREEE (reference sequence). CDR3 length: 15 residues. V was pared by 0 bases and J by 5 bases, with 15 bases between. The CDR3 loop reads CASSLEGQGEHEQYF. The CDR3 region has the DNA TGTGCCAGCAGCTTGGAAGGTCAGGGCGAACACGAGCAGTACTTC.

This clone was counted only a few times. This sequence joins TRBV7-6 and TRBJ2-1, with 7 bases that match TRBD2. J lost 10 bases, V lost 6 bases, and 15 bases had no gene match. Germline lookup yields CDR1 SGHVS and CDR2 FNYEAQ. This CDR3 region has 15 residues. The CDR3 coding sequence is TGTGCCAGCAGTCTAGCGGTTACTCCCCTGGAGGAGCAGTTCTTC. It yields the protein CASSLAVTPLEEQFF.

The chain uses TRBV5-8 and TRBJ1-2, with 9 nucleotides matching TRBD1. The ends lost 3 bases at V and 4 bases at J; junction bases unmatched: 7. Germline assignment: CDR1 SGHTS and CDR2 YDEGEE. The CDR3 consists of 15 residues. The DNA of the CDR3 is TGTGCCAGCAGCTCCCGGGACAGGGCAATCTATGGCTACACCTTC. Translation gives CASSSRDRAIYGYTF.

The CDR3 region has the DNA TGTGCCATCGAGAAAGTGCCTAGCGGGAGCATCGGGACAGATACGCAGTATTTT. Protein product: CAIEKVPSGSIGTDTQYF. This rearrangement joins TRBV10-3 to TRBJ2-3, with 10 bases identical to TRBD2. V was clipped by 8 bases and J by 3 bases; unmatched bases: 17. The CDR3 sequence is 18 residues long. Germline-derived CDR1 and CDR2 are ENHRY and SYGVKD.

The count of this clone is one. The rearrangement joins TRBV6-5 to TRBJ1-4, with 9 nucleotides matching TRBD1. The V and J ends lost 4 bases and 0 bases, in that order; junction bases with no gene match: 3. Germline CDR1 MNHEY, CDR2 SVGAGI. This CDR3 has 16 residues. CDR3 bases: TGTGCCAGCAGTTCGGGACAGGGAACAACTAATGAAAAACTGTTTTTT. Translating it yields CASSSGQGTTNEKLFF.

V is TRBV9 and J is TRBJ2-1; D possibly corresponds to TRBD1 (7 bases). Germline V CDR1 and CDR2: SGDLS, YYNGEE. The CDR3 covers 15 residues. Trimming removed 3 bases from V and 7 bases from J, with 17 bases in between. CDR3 protein: CASSAPRRGHNEQFF. CDR3 DNA sequence: TGTGCCAGCAGCGCCCCCCGGAGGGGGCATAATGAGCAGTTCTTC. The full variable domain, completed using reference TRBV9 and TRBJ2-1, is DSGVTQTPKHLITATGQRVTLRCSPRSGDLSVYWYQQSLDQGLQFLIQYYNGEERAKGNILERFSAQQFPDLHSELNLSSLELGDSALYFCASSAPRRGHNEQFFGPGTRLTVL.